This T cell receptor (beta chain) is from a study of cytomegalovirus exposure and HLA in healthy donors. For the study at large: The approximately 110 validation repertoires and the roughly 690 first-cohort repertoires shared a platform, a later analysis reported.

This clone appeared a single time. Its target is unknown. Study results and limitations: It was found in a later analysis that first-cohort TCR clusters tended to co-occur in the 130 or so validation repertoires. It was 160 or so TCR beta chains that were listed as cytomegalovirus-associated.

CDR1 is SGDLS and CDR2 is YYNGEE in the germline V gene. CDR3 size: 14 residues. The ends lost 4 bases at V and 6 bases at J; junction bases unmatched: 10. The method was immunoSEQ multiplex PCR; TCRdb's version includes in-frame clones alone and lacks a portion of them. The sample includes 300,000 to 350,000 clones, roughly 87% of them seen just once. The rearrangement uses TRBV9 and TRBJ2-7; TRBD1 agrees at 7 bases. This clonotype was obtained from a man aged 30-40 years in good health and CMV-seronegative. The sequencing sample was made of PBMCs. CDR3 in DNA: TGTGCCAGCAGCCGACGACAGGGCTCAGGCGAGCAGTACTTC. This encodes CASSRRQGSGEQYF. Together with reference TRBV9 and TRBJ2-7, the CDR3 gives the full variable domain: DSGVTQTPKHLITATGQRVTLRCSPRSGDLSVYWYQQSLDQGLQFLIQYYNGEERAKGNILERFSAQQFPDLHSELNLSSLELGDSALYFCASSRRQGSGEQYFGPGTRLTVT.